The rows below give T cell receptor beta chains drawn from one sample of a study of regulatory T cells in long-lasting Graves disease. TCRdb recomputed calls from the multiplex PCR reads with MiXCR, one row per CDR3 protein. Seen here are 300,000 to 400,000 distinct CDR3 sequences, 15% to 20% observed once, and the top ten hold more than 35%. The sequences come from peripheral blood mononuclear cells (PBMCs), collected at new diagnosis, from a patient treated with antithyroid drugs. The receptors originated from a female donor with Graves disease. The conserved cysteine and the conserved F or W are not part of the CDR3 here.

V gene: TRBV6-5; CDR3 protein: ASSSGVYNEQF
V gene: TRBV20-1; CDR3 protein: SARTDRNNIQY
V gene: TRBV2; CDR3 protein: ASSRTGAGELF
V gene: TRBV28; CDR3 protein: ASKAGGDGYT
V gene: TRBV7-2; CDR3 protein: ASSLEGQRETQY
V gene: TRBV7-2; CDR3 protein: ASSLVGTSGRRGEQF
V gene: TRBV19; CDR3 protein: ASSISGPRVGELF
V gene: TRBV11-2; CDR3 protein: ASSFWRGGTGLTDTQY
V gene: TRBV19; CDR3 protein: ASSFIGAGELF
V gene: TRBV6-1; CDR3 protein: ASRTLGAQETQY
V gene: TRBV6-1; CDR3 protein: ASSGGQGARVDEKLF
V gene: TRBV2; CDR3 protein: ASSLSGRARETQY
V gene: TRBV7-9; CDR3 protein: ASSLMDSPVETQY
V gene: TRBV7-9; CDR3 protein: ASSLSVSTNEKLF
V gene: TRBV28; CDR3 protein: ASRRGTGELF
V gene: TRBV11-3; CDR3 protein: ASSPDSSQETQY